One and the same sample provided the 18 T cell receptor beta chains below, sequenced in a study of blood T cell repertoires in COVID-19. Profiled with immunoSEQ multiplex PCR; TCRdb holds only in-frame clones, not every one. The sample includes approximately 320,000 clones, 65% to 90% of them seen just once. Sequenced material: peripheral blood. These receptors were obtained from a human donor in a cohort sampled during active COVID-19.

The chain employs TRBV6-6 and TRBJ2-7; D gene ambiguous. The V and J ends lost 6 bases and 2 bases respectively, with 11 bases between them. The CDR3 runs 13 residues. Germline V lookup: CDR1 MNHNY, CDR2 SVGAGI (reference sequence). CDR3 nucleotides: TGTGCCAGCAGCCCTAACCCCGCCTACGAGCAGTACTTC. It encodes CASSPNPAYEQYF.

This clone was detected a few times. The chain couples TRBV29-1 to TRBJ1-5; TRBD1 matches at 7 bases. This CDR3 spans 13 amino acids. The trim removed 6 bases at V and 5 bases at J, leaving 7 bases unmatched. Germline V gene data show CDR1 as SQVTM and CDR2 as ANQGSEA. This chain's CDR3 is CSVADRRDQPQHF. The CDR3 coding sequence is TGCAGCGTCGCGGACAGGCGGGATCAGCCCCAGCATTTT.

The CDR3, as DNA: TGTGCCAGTAAAAGGGGAAAGGAAAACATTCAGTACTTC. Translation gives CASKRGKENIQYF. This chain links TRBV19 with TRBJ2-4, with D tentatively TRBD1 (5 bases). Per the germline V gene, CDR1 is LNHDA and CDR2 is SQIVND (reference sequence). This CDR3 has 13 residues. The V and J ends lost 7 bases and 5 bases respectively, with 12 bases between them.

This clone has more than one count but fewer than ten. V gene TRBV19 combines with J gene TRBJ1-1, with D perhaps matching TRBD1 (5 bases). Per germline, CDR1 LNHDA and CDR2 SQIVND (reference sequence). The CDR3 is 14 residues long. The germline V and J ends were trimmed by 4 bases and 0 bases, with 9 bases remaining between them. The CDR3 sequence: CASSTDTMNTEAFF. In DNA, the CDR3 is TGTGCCAGTAGTACGGACACTATGAACACTGAAGCTTTCTTT. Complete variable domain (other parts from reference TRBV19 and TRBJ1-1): DGGITQSPKYLFRKEGQNVTLSCEQNLNHDAMYWYRQDPGQGLRLIYYSQIVNDFQKGDIAEGYSVSREKKESFPLTVTSAQKNPTAFYLCASSTDTMNTEAFFGQGTRLTVV.

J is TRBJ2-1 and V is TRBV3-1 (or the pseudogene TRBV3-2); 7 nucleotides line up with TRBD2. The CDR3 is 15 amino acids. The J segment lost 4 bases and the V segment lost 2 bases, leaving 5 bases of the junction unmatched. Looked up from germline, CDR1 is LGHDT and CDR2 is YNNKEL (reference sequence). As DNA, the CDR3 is TGTGCCAGCAGCCAACCCGGGACTACTTACAATGAGCAGTTCTTC. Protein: CASSQPGTTYNEQFF.

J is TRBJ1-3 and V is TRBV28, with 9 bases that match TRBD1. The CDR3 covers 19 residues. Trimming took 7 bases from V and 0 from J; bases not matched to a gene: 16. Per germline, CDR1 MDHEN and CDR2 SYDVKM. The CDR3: CASKVKEKGQGNSGNTIYF. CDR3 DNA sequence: TGTGCCAGCAAGGTTAAAGAGAAAGGACAGGGGAACTCTGGAAACACCATATATTTT.

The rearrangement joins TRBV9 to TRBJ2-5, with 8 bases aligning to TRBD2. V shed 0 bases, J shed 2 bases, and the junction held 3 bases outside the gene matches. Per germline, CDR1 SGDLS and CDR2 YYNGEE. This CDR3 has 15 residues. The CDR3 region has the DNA TGTGCCAGCAGCGTAGCAGCGGGGGTACAAGAGACCCAGTACTTC. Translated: CASSVAAGVQETQYF.

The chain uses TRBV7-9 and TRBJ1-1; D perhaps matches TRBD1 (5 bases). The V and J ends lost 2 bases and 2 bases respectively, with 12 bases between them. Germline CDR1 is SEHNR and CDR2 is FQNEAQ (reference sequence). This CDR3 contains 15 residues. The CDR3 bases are TGTGCCAGCAGCTTAAAGGGGCAGCTTAACACTGAAGCTTTCTTT. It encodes CASSLKGQLNTEAFF.

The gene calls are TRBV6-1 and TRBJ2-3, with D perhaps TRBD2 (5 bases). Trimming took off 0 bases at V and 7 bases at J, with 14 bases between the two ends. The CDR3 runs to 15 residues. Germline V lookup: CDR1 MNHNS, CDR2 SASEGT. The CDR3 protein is CASSEALGSGYTQYF. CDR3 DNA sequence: TGTGCCAGCAGTGAAGCGCTAGGGTCGGGGTATACGCAGTATTTT.

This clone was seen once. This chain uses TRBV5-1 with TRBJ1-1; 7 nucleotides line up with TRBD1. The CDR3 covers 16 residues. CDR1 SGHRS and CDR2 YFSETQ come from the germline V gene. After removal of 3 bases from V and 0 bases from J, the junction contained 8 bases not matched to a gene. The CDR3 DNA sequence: TGCGCCAGCAGCTCTTATACACAGGGGATGAACACTGAAGCTTTCTTT. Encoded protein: CASSSYTQGMNTEAFF.

CDR3 sequence (DNA): TGTGCCAGCAGCCCCCAGGGGGGCAGCTATGGCTACACCTTC. This gives the protein CASSPQGGSYGYTF. The chain is built from TRBV7-9 and TRBJ1-2; TRBD1 matches at 7 bases. With 5 bases clipped from V and 4 bases from J, the junction kept 7 bases outside the gene matches. Per germline, CDR1 SEHNR and CDR2 FQNEAQ (reference sequence). The CDR3 spans 14 residues.

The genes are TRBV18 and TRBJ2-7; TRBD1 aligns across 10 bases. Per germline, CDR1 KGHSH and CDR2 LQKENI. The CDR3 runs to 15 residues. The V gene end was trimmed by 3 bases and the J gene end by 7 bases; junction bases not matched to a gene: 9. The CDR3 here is CASSPVGTGEEEQYF. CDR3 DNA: TGTGCCAGCTCACCGGTGGGGACAGGGGAAGAAGAGCAGTACTTC.

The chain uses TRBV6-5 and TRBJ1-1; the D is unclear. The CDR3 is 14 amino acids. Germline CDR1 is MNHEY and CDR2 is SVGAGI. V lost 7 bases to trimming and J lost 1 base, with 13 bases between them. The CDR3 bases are TGTGCCAGCAAGAGAGAGGGCTGGAACACTGAAGCTTTCTTT. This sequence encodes CASKREGWNTEAFF.

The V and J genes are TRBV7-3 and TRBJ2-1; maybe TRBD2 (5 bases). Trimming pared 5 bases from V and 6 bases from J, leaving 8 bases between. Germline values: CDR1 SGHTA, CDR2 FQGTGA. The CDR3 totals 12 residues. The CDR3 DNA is TGTGCCAGCAGCCCGAGCGGCAATGAGCAGTTCTTC. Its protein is CASSPSGNEQFF.

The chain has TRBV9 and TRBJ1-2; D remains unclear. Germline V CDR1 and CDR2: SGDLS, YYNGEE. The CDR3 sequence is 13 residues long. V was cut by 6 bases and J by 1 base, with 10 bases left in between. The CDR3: CASNPGINYGYTF. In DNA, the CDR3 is TGTGCCAGCAATCCCGGTATTAACTATGGCTACACCTTC.

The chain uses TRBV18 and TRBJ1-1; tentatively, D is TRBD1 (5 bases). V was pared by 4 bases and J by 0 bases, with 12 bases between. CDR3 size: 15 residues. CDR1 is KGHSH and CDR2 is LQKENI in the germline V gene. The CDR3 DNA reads TGTGCCAGCTCACACGATCAACAGGTGAACACTGAAGCTTTCTTT. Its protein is CASSHDQQVNTEAFF.

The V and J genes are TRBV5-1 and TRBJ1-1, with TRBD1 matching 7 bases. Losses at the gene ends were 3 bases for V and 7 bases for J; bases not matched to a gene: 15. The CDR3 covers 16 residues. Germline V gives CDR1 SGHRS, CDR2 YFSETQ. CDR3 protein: CASSYTGTVEASEAFF. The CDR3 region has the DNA TGCGCCAGCAGCTATACCGGGACAGTAGAGGCCAGTGAAGCTTTCTTT.

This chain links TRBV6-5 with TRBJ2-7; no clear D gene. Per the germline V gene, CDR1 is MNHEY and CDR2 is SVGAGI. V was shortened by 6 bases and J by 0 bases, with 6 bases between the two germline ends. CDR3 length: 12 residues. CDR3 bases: TGTGCCAGCAGCAGGTTCTCCTACGAGCAGTACTTC. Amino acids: CASSRFSYEQYF.